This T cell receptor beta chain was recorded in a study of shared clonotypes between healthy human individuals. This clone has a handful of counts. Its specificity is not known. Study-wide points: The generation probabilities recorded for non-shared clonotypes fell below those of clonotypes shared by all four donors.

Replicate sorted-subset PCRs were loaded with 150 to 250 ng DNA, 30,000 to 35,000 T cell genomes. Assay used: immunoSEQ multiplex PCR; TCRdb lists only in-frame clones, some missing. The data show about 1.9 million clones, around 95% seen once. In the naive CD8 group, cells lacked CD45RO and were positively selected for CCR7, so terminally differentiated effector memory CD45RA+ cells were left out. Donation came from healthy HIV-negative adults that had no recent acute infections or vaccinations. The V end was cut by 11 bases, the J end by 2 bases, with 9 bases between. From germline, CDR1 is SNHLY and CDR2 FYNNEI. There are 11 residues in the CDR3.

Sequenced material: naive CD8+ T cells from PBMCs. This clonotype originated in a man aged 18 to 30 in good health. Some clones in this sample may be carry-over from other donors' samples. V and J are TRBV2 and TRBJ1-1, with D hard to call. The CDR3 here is CADTDNTEAFF. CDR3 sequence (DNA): TGTGCCGACACGGACAACACTGAAGCTTTCTTT.